Given below is one T cell receptor beta chain in context. Germline V gene data show CDR1 as PRHDT and CDR2 as FYEKMQ (reference sequence). The V and J ends lost 8 bases and 8 bases respectively, with 15 bases between them. This CDR3 region has 13 residues. Patients picked for sequencing had shown CD8+CD57+ cell expansion detected by flow cytometry. The patients all had a severe acquired aplastic anemia diagnosis. This record belongs to a study of CD8+CD57+ T cells in acquired aplastic anemia. Study background: DNA per sorted CD4+ or CD8+ sample ranged about 0.18 to 30 ug, averaging 3.2 ug.

Template material for TCR beta VDJ and CDR3 profiling consisted of genomic DNA. MiXCR, run by TCRdb on the reads, gives a single entry per CDR3 protein. The table includes approximately 470,000 distinct CDR3 sequences, around 33% detected once. This clonotype originated in a human donor with aplastic anemia. This chain links TRBV13 with TRBJ1-4; D is unresolved. The sequencing input was sorted CD4+, CD8+, or CD8+CD57+ T cells (not recorded which) from PBMCs. The CDR3 loop reads CASGGPFVEKLFF. The CDR3 DNA is TGTGCCAGCGGAGGGCCTTTTGTCGAAAAACTGTTTTTT.